These T cell receptor beta chains were read from a single sample in a study of cytomegalovirus exposure and HLA in healthy donors. Here immunoSEQ multiplex PCR was the method, and the copy in TCRdb shows in-frame clones only, minus some. The repertoire holds 80,000 or so clones, with about three quarters as singletons. The sequenced material came from PBMCs. All receptors derive from a woman in her thirties or forties in good health and CMV-seropositive. Both conserved end residues are trimmed from each CDR3. A D gene is named only where the DNA matches it firmly. Expanded clones get a size class; other rows say once, few or many, or leave the size out.

d_call clone_size j_call v_call cdr3_aa
- few TRBJ1-1 TRBV6-7 ASLLPAPPEAF
TRBD2 - TRBJ2-3 TRBV5-1 ASSARTSGSAGRVTDTQY
TRBD1 - TRBJ1-3 TRBV5-6 ASSGVDRESGNTIY
TRBD2 - TRBJ2-1 TRBV7-9 ASSLSSGSSYNEQF
TRBD1 - TRBJ1-2 TRBV18 ASSPIPTGDYGYT
TRBD1 - TRBJ1-3 TRBV6-1 ASSVVQGAVGNTIY
TRBD1 few TRBJ1-1 TRBV4-3 ASSQGTGFTF
- - TRBJ2-2 TRBV5-6 ASSPVGGQVAGELF
- - TRBJ1-4 TRBV30 AWSVSGNEKLF
TRBD1 - TRBJ2-7 TRBV5-1 ASSLEGQTYGSYEQY
- - TRBJ1-2 TRBV5-4 ASSSIPRGGSNYGYT
TRBD1 few TRBJ1-3 TRBV6-1 ASRDRVQRNTIY
TRBD2 - TRBJ2-1 TRBV7-8 ASSNTKNGLARQNEQF
- - TRBJ1-1 TRBV27 ASSLASGAGFGLNTEAF
TRBD2 - TRBJ2-3 TRBV6-5 ASRRLARDTQY
- - TRBJ1-1 TRBV27 ASSPGHGQSLNTEAF
- - TRBJ2-3 TRBV5-1 ASSLGLSTDTQY
- once TRBJ2-7 TRBV4-3 ASSQDTGTHEQY
TRBD2 - TRBJ2-3 TRBV7-9 ASSLARGRIDTQY